What follows is one T cell receptor beta chain and its context. This entry comes from a study of Ad26.COV2.S vaccination and SARS-CoV-2 variants. Overall study: Each vaccinee took Ad26.COV2.S intramuscularly, once or twice 56 days apart.

Treatment specified: roughly 18 received Ad26.COV2.S at low or high dose, single or two shots; 5 received placebo; per-sample allocation not given. The study sampled participants on day 63 after the first vaccine or placebo injection. Germline CDR1 and CDR2: LGHDT and YNNKEL (reference sequence). Trimming stripped 0 bases from V and 8 bases from J, with 7 bases between. The CDR3 length is 12 residues. Generated by immunoSEQ multiplex PCR, the TCRdb table keeps only in-frame clones and is missing some. The table records about 390,000 clones, around 85% of them present only once. The receptor's source is a person between 18 and 65 years old who received the Ad26.COV2.S COVID-19 vaccine or a placebo. The J gene is TRBJ1-2, the V gene TRBV3-1 (or the pseudogene TRBV3-2); D gene uncertain. The sequencing here drew on peripheral blood, taken in a trial of Ad26.COV2.S vaccine versus placebo. The CDR3 region is CASSQEHGGYTF. CDR3 in DNA: TGTGCCAGCAGCCAAGAACATGGGGGCTACACCTTC.